This TCR beta chain was documented in a study of blood T cell repertoires in COVID-19. Study in general: T cells, B-cell-depleted T cells, or PBMCs provided the cDNA or gDNA that served as material.

This table comes from immunoSEQ multiplex PCR, and its TCRdb copy is limited to in-frame clones, with some not included. The top ten hold 1.5% to 2% of the sample, which has some 510,000 clones, more than 75% seen once. The V and J ends lost 2 bases and 8 bases, in that order; junction bases with no gene match: 11. Germline V gene sequence: CDR1 SGHDN, CDR2 FVKESK. This CDR3 is built from 16 residues. Specimen: PBMCs or T cells enriched from blood (not recorded which). The sequence derives from a woman between 35 and 50 years old who had recovered from COVID-19. V gene TRBV14 combines with J gene TRBJ1-4, with 7 bases aligning to TRBD1. The CDR3 sequence is CASSQWTGPLGEKLFF. The CDR3, as DNA: TGTGCCAGCAGCCAATGGACAGGTCCCCTGGGAGAAAAACTGTTTTTT.